This TCR beta chain was captured in a study of shared clonotypes between healthy human individuals. Study-wide findings and caveats: Incompleteness in sorted-subset sequencing, despite large depth, was shown by rarefaction.

It was at deep level that the assay was run. The repertoire was sequenced with immunoSEQ multiplex PCR; TCRdb's copy has only in-frame clones and lacks some. The sample holds 800,000 to 1,200,000 clones, 75% to 85% seen once. The trim removed 3 bases at V and 4 bases at J, leaving 6 bases unmatched. Germline CDR1 and CDR2: SGHDT and YYEEEE. The CDR3 totals 16 residues. The split of CD4+ cells yielded CD45RA+ naive and CD45RA-negative memory subsets. This clone was detected many times. As yet, its antigen is unknown. The sequencing sample was made of memory CD4+ T cells from PBMCs. The subset was: CD45RA-negative fraction. The source is a man aged 18 to 30 in good health. Some clones in this sample may be carry-over from other donors' samples. This chain links TRBV5-6 with TRBJ2-3, with 12 bases that match TRBD2. The CDR3 DNA sequence: TGTGCCAGCAGCTCAGTGACTAGCGGGAGCGCAGATACGCAGTATTTT. Translated, it gives CASSSVTSGSADTQYF.